These 7 T cell receptor beta chains came from one sample sequenced in a study of CD8 T cells in ankylosing spondylitis. TCRdb passed the 5' RACE reads through MiXCR, listing each CDR3 protein once. Of about 88,000 distinct CDR3 sequences listed, around 26% are singletons. Sequencing input: blood, either unsorted or a sorted T cell fraction (not recorded which). The receptors stem from a male donor with ankylosing spondylitis or in good health (not recorded which).

This clonotype was observed many times. The rearrangement joins TRBV5-6 to TRBJ2-2; D call uncertain. V dropped 2 bases and J dropped 7 bases, with 18 bases sitting between them. The V gene's germline CDR1 is SGHDT and CDR2 YYEEEE. The CDR3 loop spans 16 amino acids. The CDR3, as DNA: TGTGCCAGCAGCTTCGGACGTTACGGTGGGGACGGGGAGCTGTTTTTT. Translated: CASSFGRYGGDGELFF.

The sample holds many counts of this clonotype. The chain employs TRBV20-1 and TRBJ1-5; D perhaps matches TRBD1 (5 bases). V lost 3 bases to trimming and J lost 1 base, with 16 bases between them. This CDR3 region has 16 residues. Germline assignment: CDR1 DFQATT and CDR2 SNEGSKA (reference sequence). The CDR3 is CSASRGVMGSNQPQHF. In DNA, the CDR3 is TGCAGTGCTAGTAGGGGTGTAATGGGAAGCAATCAGCCCCAGCATTTT.

This clonotype has a handful of counts. The chain joins TRBV5-5 to TRBJ1-2; maybe TRBD1 (6 bases). The CDR3 runs 18 residues. Trimming left V 3 bases short and J 4 bases short, with 25 bases between. CDR1 and CDR2 (germline): SGHKS, YYEKEE (reference sequence). The CDR3 here is CASSSEQGSVALLYGYTF. The CDR3 DNA reads TGTGCCAGCAGCTCCGAACAGGGATCAGTGGCCCTTCTCTATGGCTACACCTTC.

This sequence joins TRBV28 and TRBJ1-2, with D tentatively TRBD1 (6 bases). The CDR3 runs 13 residues. Trimming removed 5 bases at V and 3 bases at J, with 10 bases between. CDR1 is MDHEN and CDR2 is SYDVKM in the germline V gene. CDR3 region: CASSEQGDYGYTF. The CDR3 coding sequence is TGTGCCAGCAGTGAACAGGGTGACTATGGCTACACCTTC.

This clonotype was seen a handful of times. For the CDR3, the DNA is TGCGCCAGCAGCTTGGACCCTGGAGACAGCTGGCCCGGGGAGCTGTTTTTT. It yields the protein CASSLDPGDSWPGELFF. The chain has TRBV5-1 and TRBJ2-2; tentative D call: TRBD1 (5 bases). Deletions cut 0 bases from V and 6 bases from J, with 18 bases between. Germline V gene lookup returns CDR1 SGHRS and CDR2 YFSETQ. The CDR3 contains 17 residues.

The chain uses TRBV5-6 and TRBJ2-3, with a weak D call TRBD2 (6 bases). Germline V CDR1 and CDR2: SGHDT, YYEEEE. Between the trimmed V and J ends, which lost 0 bases and 2 bases, there was a span of 10 bases. The CDR3 consists of 15 residues. In nucleotides, the CDR3 is TGTGCCAGCAGCTTGGTCCGGGAGCTCACAGATACGCAGTATTTT. It specifies CASSLVRELTDTQYF. Full variable domain (outside the CDR3, taken from reference TRBV5-6 and TRBJ2-3): DAGVTQSPTHLIKTRGQQVTLRCSPKSGHDTVSWYQQALGQGPQFIFQYYEEEERQRGNFPDRFSGHQFPNYSSELNVNALLLGDSALYLCASSLVRELTDTQYFGPGTRLTVL.

The chain links TRBV7-2 to TRBJ1-2; maybe TRBD1 (5 bases). Germline CDR1 reads SGHTA; CDR2 reads FQGNSA. Trimming took off 5 bases at V and 11 bases at J, with 18 bases between the two ends. The CDR3 length is 13 residues. The CDR3, as DNA: TGTGCCAGCAGCCGGGACCGAAAAGACGGGTACACCTTC. It yields the protein CASSRDRKDGYTF.